This TCR beta chain was profiled in a study of vaccination and CD4 T cells after COVID-19. Turning to the study itself: Nasal swab PCR detected SARS-CoV-2 in convalescent patients, who comprised several mild cases and one severe case. Investigators drew the post-COVID samples a median approximately 100 days after diagnosis, with a range of 35 to 161. Timing of post-vaccine sample collection was a median 72 days after dose two, with a range of 14 to 241.

Scientists ran DNA taken from cultured CD4+ T cells through the Oncomine TCR Beta short-read assay for sequencing. MiXCR, run by TCRdb on the PCR reads, gives a single entry per CDR3 protein. The repertoire holds about 9,700 distinct CDR3 sequences, roughly two thirds seen once, with 37% in the top ten. Remarks on this clonotype: Antigen specificity is unknown.

The CDR3 covers 15 residues. Between the trimmed V and J ends, which lost 0 bases and 4 bases, there was a span of 15 bases. Looked up from germline, CDR1 is GTSNPN and CDR2 is SVGIG (reference sequence). Documented treatment: roughly 10-day PBMC culture with coronavirus spike peptide pools or control peptides (ViraFEST assay). Per-well cultures of two million PBMCs received 8.5 to 10 IU/ml IL-2 and approximately 9.1 ug/ml peptide pools. The genes are TRBV30 and TRBJ1-2, with D possibly TRBD1 on 6 matching bases. The sequencing input was CD4+ T cells from blood, cultured in vitro. The TCR was taken from a human donor who had recovered from COVID-19. The chain's CDR3 is CAWSVWAGESYGYTF. The CDR3 coding sequence is TGTGCCTGGAGTGTATGGGCAGGGGAAAGCTATGGCTACACCTTC.